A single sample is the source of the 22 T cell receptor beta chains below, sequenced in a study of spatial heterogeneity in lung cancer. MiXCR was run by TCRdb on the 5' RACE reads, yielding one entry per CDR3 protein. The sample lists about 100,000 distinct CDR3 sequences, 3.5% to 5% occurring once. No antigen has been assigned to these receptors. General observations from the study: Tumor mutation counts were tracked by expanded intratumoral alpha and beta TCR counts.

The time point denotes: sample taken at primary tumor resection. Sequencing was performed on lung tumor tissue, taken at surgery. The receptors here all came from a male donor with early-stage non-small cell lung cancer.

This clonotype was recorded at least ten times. CDR3 in amino acids: CASSPSRVNEQFF. CDR3 coding DNA: TGTGCCAGCAGTCCCAGCAGGGTCAATGAGCAGTTCTTC. The J gene is TRBJ2-1, the V gene TRBV12-3 or TRBV12-4, with D tentatively TRBD1 (5 bases). V was cut by 5 bases and J by 6 bases, with 11 bases left in between. This CDR3 has 13 residues.

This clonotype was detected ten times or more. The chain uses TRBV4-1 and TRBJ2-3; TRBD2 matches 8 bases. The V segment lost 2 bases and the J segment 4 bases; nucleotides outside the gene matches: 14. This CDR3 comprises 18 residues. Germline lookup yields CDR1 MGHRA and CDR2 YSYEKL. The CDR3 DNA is TGCGCCAGCAGCCAAACCTACCAGGGGAGCGGGAGTGCAGATACGCAGTATTTT. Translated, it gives CASSQTYQGSGSADTQYF.

In nucleotides, the CDR3 is TGCAGTGCCGTTGGACTAGCGGGGTACTACAATGAGCAGTTCTTC. Amino acids: CSAVGLAGYYNEQFF. V and J are TRBV20-1 and TRBJ2-1, with 12 bases aligning to TRBD2. The CDR3 runs to 15 residues. Germline CDR1 and CDR2: DFQATT and SNEGSKA (reference sequence). The J segment lost 3 bases and the V segment lost 6 bases, leaving 6 bases of the junction unmatched.

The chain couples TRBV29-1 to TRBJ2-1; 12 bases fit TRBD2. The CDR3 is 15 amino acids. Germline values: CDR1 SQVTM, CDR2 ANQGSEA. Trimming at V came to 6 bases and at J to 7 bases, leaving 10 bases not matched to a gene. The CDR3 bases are TGCAGCGTACCACCGACTAGCGGGAGCAGAAATGAGCAGTTCTTC. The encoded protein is CSVPPTSGSRNEQFF.

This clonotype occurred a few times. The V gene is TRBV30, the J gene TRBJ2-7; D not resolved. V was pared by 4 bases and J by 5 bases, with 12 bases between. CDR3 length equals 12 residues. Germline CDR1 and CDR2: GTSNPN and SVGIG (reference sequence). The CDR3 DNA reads TGTGCCTGGAATGTACGACTGCACGAGCAGTACTTC. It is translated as CAWNVRLHEQYF.

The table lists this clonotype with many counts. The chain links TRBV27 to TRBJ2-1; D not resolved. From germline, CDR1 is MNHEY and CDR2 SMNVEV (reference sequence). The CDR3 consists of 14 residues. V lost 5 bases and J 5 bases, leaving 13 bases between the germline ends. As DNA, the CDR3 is TGTGCCAGCAGTCCGACGACTTTAAACAATGAGCAGTTCTTC. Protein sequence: CASSPTTLNNEQFF.

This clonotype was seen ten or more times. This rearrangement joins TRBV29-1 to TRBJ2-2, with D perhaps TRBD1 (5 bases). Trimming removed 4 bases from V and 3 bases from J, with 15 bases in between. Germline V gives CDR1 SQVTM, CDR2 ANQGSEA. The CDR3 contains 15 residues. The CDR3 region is CSVGTSGSDTGELFF. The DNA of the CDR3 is TGCAGCGTTGGCACCTCAGGGTCGGACACCGGGGAGCTGTTTTTT.

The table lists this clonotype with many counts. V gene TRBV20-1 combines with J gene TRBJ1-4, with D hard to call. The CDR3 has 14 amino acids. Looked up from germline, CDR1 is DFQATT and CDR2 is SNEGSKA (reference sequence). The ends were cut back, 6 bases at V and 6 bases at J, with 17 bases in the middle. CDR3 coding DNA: TGCAGTGCGCCTCCCTTGAGCGCGGATGAAAAACTGTTTTTT. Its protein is CSAPPLSADEKLFF.

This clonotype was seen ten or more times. The CDR3 sequence is CAWSLGTGDEKLFF. DNA for the CDR3: TGTGCCTGGAGTCTCGGGACAGGGGACGAAAAACTGTTTTTT. V is TRBV30 and J is TRBJ1-4, with TRBD1 matching over 10 bases. The CDR3 extends over 14 amino acids. After removal of 2 bases from V and 8 bases from J, the junction contained 5 bases not matched to a gene. Germline V gene lookup returns CDR1 GTSNPN and CDR2 SVGIG (reference sequence).

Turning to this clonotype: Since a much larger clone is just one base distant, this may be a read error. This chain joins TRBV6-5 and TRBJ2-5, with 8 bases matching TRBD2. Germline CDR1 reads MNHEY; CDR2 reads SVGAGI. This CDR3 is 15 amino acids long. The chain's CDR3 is CASSLGSGIQEPQYF. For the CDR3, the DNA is TGTGCCAGCAGCCTTGGTAGCGGGATACAAGAGCCCCAGTACTTC.

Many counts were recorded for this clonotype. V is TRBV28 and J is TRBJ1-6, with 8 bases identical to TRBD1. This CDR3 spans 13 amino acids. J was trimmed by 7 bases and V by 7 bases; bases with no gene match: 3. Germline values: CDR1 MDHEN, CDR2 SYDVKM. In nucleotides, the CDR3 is TGTGCCAGCATGGGACAGGTGAATTCACCCCTCCACTTT. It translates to CASMGQVNSPLHF.

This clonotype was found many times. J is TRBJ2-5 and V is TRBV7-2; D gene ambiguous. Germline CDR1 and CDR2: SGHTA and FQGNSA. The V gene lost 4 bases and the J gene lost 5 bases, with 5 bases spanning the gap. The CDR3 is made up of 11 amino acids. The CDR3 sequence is CASSSTETQYF. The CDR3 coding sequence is TGTGCCAGCAGCTCCACGGAGACCCAGTACTTC.

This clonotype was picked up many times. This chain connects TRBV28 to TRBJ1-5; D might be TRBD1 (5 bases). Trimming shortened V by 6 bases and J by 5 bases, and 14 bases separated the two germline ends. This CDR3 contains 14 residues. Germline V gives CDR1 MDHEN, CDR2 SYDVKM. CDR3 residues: CASRGPGQDQPQHF. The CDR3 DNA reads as TGTGCCAGCAGGGGGCCAGGGCAGGATCAGCCCCAGCATTTT.

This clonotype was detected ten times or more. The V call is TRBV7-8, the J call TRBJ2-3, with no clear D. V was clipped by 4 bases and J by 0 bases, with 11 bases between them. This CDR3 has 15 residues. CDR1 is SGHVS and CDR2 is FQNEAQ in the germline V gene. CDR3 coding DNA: TGTGCCAGCAGCTCCAAGGCGGCTAGCACAGATACGCAGTATTTT. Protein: CASSSKAASTDTQYF. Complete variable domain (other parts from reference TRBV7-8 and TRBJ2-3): GAGVSQSPRYKVAKRGQDVALRCDPISGHVSLFWYQQALGQGPEFLTYFQNEAQLDKSGLPSDRFFAERPEGSVSTLKIQRTQQEDSAVYLCASSSKAASTDTQYFGPGTRLTVL.

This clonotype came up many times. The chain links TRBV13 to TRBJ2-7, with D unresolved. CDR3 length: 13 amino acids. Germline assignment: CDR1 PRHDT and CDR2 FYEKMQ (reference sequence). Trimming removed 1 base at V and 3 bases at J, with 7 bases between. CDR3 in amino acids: CASSLVGYYEQYF. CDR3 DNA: TGTGCCAGCAGCTTAGTAGGCTACTACGAGCAGTACTTC.

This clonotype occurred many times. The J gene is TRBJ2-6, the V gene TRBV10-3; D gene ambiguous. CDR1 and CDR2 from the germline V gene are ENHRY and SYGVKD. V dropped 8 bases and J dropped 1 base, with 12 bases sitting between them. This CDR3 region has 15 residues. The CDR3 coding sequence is TGTGCCATCTCCGACGATAGGTCTGGGGCCAACGTCCTGACTTTC. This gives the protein CAISDDRSGANVLTF.

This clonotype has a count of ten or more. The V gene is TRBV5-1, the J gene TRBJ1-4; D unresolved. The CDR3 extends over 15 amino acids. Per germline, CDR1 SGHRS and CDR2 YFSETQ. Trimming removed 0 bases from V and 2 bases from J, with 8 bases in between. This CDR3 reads CASSLEPSTNEKLFF. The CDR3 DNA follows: TGCGCCAGCAGCTTGGAACCCTCCACTAATGAAAAACTGTTTTTT.

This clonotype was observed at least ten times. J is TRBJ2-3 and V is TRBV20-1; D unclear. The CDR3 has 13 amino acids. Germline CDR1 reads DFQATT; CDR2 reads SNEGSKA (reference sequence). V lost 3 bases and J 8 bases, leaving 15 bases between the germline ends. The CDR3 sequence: CSARFDSGGTQYF. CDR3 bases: TGCAGTGCTAGGTTCGATTCGGGCGGTACGCAGTATTTT.

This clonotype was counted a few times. The DNA of the CDR3 is TGTGCCAGCATGAGGCGGGGACACTCTGGGGCCAACGTCCTGACTTTC. It yields the protein CASMRRGHSGANVLTF. The chain couples TRBV27 to TRBJ2-6; tentatively, D is TRBD1 or TRBD2 (6 bases each). V was trimmed by 7 bases and J by 0 bases, leaving 13 bases between them. Germline V CDR1 and CDR2: MNHEY, SMNVEV (reference sequence). The CDR3 is 16 amino acids.

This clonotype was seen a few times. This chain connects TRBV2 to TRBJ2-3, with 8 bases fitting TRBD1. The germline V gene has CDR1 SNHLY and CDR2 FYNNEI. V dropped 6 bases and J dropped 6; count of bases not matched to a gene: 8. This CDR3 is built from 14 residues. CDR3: CASSYRGLGDTQYF. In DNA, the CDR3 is TGTGCCAGCAGCTACAGGGGGTTAGGCGATACGCAGTATTTT. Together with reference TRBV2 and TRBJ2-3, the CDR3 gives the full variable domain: EPEVTQTPSHQVTQMGQEVILRCVPISNHLYFYWYRQILGQKVEFLVSFYNNEISEKSEIFDDQFSVERPDGSNFTLKIRSTKLEDSAMYFCASSYRGLGDTQYFGPGTRLTVL.

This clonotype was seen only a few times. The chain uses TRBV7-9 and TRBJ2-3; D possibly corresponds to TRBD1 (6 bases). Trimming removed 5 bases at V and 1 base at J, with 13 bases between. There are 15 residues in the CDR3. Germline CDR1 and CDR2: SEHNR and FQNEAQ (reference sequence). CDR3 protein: CASSLTGQRTDTQYF. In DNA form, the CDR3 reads TGTGCCAGCAGCCTTACCGGACAGCGCACAGATACGCAGTATTTT.

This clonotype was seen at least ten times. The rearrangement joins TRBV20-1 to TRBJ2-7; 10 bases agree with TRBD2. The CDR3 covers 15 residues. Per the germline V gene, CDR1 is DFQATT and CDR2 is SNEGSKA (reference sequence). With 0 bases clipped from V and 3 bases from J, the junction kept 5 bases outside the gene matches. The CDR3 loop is CSARDTRTSGYEQYF. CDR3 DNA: TGCAGTGCTAGAGACACCAGGACTAGCGGCTACGAGCAGTACTTC.